The 29 T cell receptor beta chains below were found in one sample sequenced in a study of Ad26.COV2.S vaccination and SARS-CoV-2 variants. Here immunoSEQ multiplex PCR was the method, and the copy in TCRdb shows in-frame clones only, minus some. The sample carries around 450,000 clones, 75% to 95% recorded once. This sample's treatment: some 20 received Ad26.COV2.S at low or high dose, single or two shots; about five received placebo; per-sample allocation not given. Following the first vaccine or placebo injection, samples were taken on day 63. Sequenced here: peripheral blood, sampled in a trial of Ad26.COV2.S vaccine versus placebo. The source of these receptors is a person between 18 and 59 years old who received the Ad26.COV2.S COVID-19 vaccine or a placebo.

The chain recombines TRBV29-1 with TRBJ2-7; 7 nucleotides line up with TRBD1. V dropped 4 bases and J dropped 6; count of bases not matched to a gene: 12. CDR1 is SQVTM, CDR2 ANQGSEA, per germline. The CDR3 is made up of 14 amino acids. CDR3 DNA: TGCAGCGTTGTTCGGGACAGCGTTGGGCGCGAGCAGTACTTC. This translates into CSVVRDSVGREQYF.

This chain joins TRBV7-9 and TRBJ1-4; perhaps TRBD1 as D (5 bases). Trimming removed 0 bases from V and 8 bases from J, with 10 bases in between. The germline CDR1 and CDR2 sequences are SEHNR and FQNEAQ (reference sequence). The CDR3 spans 14 residues. This CDR3 reads CASSLAGGGEKLFF. CDR3 sequence (DNA): TGTGCCAGCAGCTTAGCTGGTGGGGGGGAAAAACTGTTTTTT.

The chain employs TRBV19 and TRBJ1-5; D is ambiguous. V was pared by 3 bases and J by 0 bases, with 9 bases between. The CDR3 has 15 amino acids. Per germline, CDR1 LNHDA and CDR2 SQIVND (reference sequence). The CDR3 protein is CASSIWRDSNQPQHF. As DNA, the CDR3 is TGTGCCAGTAGTATTTGGAGGGATAGCAATCAGCCCCAGCATTTT.

This chain connects TRBV18 to TRBJ2-1; 7 nucleotides align to TRBD2. The CDR3 totals 14 residues. With 3 bases clipped from V and 10 bases from J, the junction kept 9 bases outside the gene matches. Germline V gene sequence: CDR1 KGHSH, CDR2 LQKENI. The CDR3 DNA is TGTGCCAGCTCACCCGGGACTACCCTTTTGGAGCAGTTCTTC. Protein sequence: CASSPGTTLLEQFF.

This clone occurred once. The chain employs TRBV7-9 and TRBJ1-1; D gene unclear. CDR1 and CDR2 from the germline V gene are SEHNR and FQNEAQ (reference sequence). The V end was cut by 5 bases, the J end by 6 bases, with 10 bases between. This CDR3 contains 12 residues. CDR3 in DNA: TGTGCCAGCAGCCTCCACCCAGCTGAAGCTTTCTTT. This codes for CASSLHPAEAFF.

The chain has TRBV3-1 (or the pseudogene TRBV3-2) and TRBJ2-5; 10 bases are a match to TRBD1. V lost 4 bases to trimming and J lost 5 bases; unmatched junction nucleotides: 7. The CDR3 extends over 15 amino acids. Germline CDR1 is LGHDT and CDR2 is YNNKEL (reference sequence). CDR3 DNA: TGTGCCAGCAGCCCCGGGGGGACAGGGGATGAGACCCAGTACTTC. Amino acids: CASSPGGTGDETQYF.

The chain joins TRBV27 to TRBJ2-7, with 10 positions matching TRBD2. The ends lost 6 bases at V and 2 bases at J; junction bases unmatched: 4. There are 14 residues in the CDR3. Germline CDR1 is MNHEY and CDR2 is SMNVEV (reference sequence). The CDR3 is CASRGLAKTYEQYF. CDR3 bases: TGTGCCAGCAGGGGACTAGCGAAGACCTACGAGCAGTACTTC.

The rearrangement uses TRBV18 and TRBJ1-4, with D tentatively TRBD1 (6 bases). CDR3 length: 14 amino acids. V lost 1 base and J 12 bases, leaving 15 bases between the germline ends. CDR1 is KGHSH and CDR2 is LQKENI in the germline V gene. In DNA form, the CDR3 reads TGTGCCAGCTCACCACGGGGGCCCGGGACTGAACTGTTTTTT. It codes for CASSPRGPGTELFF.

The chain links TRBV2 to TRBJ2-7; D ambiguous. Germline CDR1 and CDR2: SNHLY and FYNNEI. V lost 1 base to trimming and J lost 3 bases, with 7 bases between them. This CDR3 has 13 residues. CDR3 DNA sequence: TGTGCCAGCAGTGAAGGGCTAAACTACGAGCAGTACTTC. It is translated as CASSEGLNYEQYF.

This sequence joins TRBV29-1 and TRBJ1-1, with D uncertain. Germline loops: CDR1 SQVTM, CDR2 ANQGSEA. The CDR3 spans 15 residues. V lost 3 bases and J 0 bases, leaving 14 bases between the germline ends. CDR3 region: CSVDKGFQMNTEAFF. Here the CDR3 DNA reads TGCAGCGTTGATAAGGGTTTTCAAATGAACACTGAAGCTTTCTTT.

The V gene is TRBV3-1 (or the pseudogene TRBV3-2), the J gene TRBJ2-3, with D unclear. CDR1 LGHDT and CDR2 YNNKEL come from the germline V gene (reference sequence). Trimming took off 2 bases at V and 5 bases at J, with 8 bases between the two ends. The CDR3 contains 13 residues. The CDR3 DNA reads TGTGCCAGCAGCCAATCCTTCGAAGATACGCAGTATTTT. Amino acid sequence: CASSQSFEDTQYF.

The chain has TRBV16 and TRBJ2-7; the match to TRBD2 covers 7 bases. Per germline, CDR1 KGHSY and CDR2 FQNENV. The CDR3 extends over 14 amino acids. V lost 5 bases and J lost 6; bases outside the gene matches: 10. CDR3 amino acids: CASSIQRDGGEQYF. In DNA form, the CDR3 reads TGTGCCAGCAGCATCCAGCGGGATGGGGGCGAGCAGTACTTC.

The chain links TRBV2 to TRBJ2-5, with D possibly being TRBD1 or TRBD2 (5 bases each). The CDR3 runs to 15 residues. Germline V gene data show CDR1 as SNHLY and CDR2 as FYNNEI. Trimming removed 7 bases at V and 2 bases at J, with 17 bases between. CDR3: CASIRDPWGQETQYF. The CDR3 coding sequence is TGTGCCAGCATTCGGGACCCCTGGGGACAAGAGACCCAGTACTTC. The entire variable domain, with the rest obtained from reference TRBV2 and TRBJ2-5, is as follows: EPEVTQTPSHQVTQMGQEVILRCVPISNHLYFYWYRQILGQKVEFLVSFYNNEISEKSEIFDDQFSVERPDGSNFTLKIRSTKLEDSAMYFCASIRDPWGQETQYFGPGTRLLVL.

The V and J genes are TRBV6-2 or TRBV6-3 and TRBJ1-5, with TRBD1 matching 12 bases. The CDR3 extends over 14 amino acids. J gave up 7 bases and V 5 bases, and 3 bases lay outside the gene matches. In germline, CDR1 is MNHEY, CDR2 SVGEGT. The CDR3 nucleotides are TGTGCCAGCAGTGGGACAGGGGGCGAGCAGCCCCAGCATTTT. Amino acids: CASSGTGGEQPQHF.

The rearrangement joins TRBV2 to TRBJ1-5; D remains unclear. The CDR3 sequence is 14 residues long. Germline V lookup: CDR1 SNHLY, CDR2 FYNNEI. V shed 7 bases and J shed 0 bases, with 10 bases lying between them. CDR3: CASTPVDSNQPQHF. CDR3 DNA: TGTGCCAGCACTCCAGTGGATAGCAATCAGCCCCAGCATTTT.

The V and J genes are TRBV18 and TRBJ1-1, with 8 nucleotides matching TRBD1. Looked up from germline, CDR1 is KGHSH and CDR2 is LQKENI. Unmatched junction bases numbered 7, after V lost 2 bases and J lost 8 bases. The CDR3 loop spans 14 amino acids. CDR3 sequence reads: CASSPGTGPKEAFF. CDR3 DNA: TGTGCCAGCTCACCAGGGACAGGTCCCAAGGAAGCTTTCTTT.

The chain has TRBV28 and TRBJ2-7, with TRBD2 matching over 12 bases. The CDR3 extends over 15 amino acids. The trim removed 6 bases at V and 4 bases at J, leaving 7 bases unmatched. In germline, CDR1 is MDHEN, CDR2 SYDVKM. As DNA, the CDR3 is TGTGCCAGCAGCCTCTGGACTAGCGGGAAATACGAGCAGTACTTC. The encoded protein is CASSLWTSGKYEQYF.

The CDR3 is CASSSGPGPTYEQYF. CDR3 coding DNA: TGTGCCAGCAGCTCCGGCCCGGGCCCAACCTACGAGCAGTACTTC. The rearrangement links TRBV3-1 (or the pseudogene TRBV3-2) to TRBJ2-7; D remains ambiguous. The CDR3 totals 15 residues. The germline gives CDR1 LGHDT, CDR2 YNNKEL (reference sequence). The V gene lost 5 bases and the J gene lost 2 bases, with 16 bases spanning the gap.

CDR3: CASSSPASGRVNEQFF. CDR3 coding DNA: TGTGCCAGCAGTTCCCCTGCCAGCGGGAGGGTAAATGAGCAGTTCTTC. The rearrangement uses TRBV6-6 and TRBJ2-1; 10 nucleotides agree with TRBD2. Germline V gene data show CDR1 as MNHNY and CDR2 as SVGAGI (reference sequence). Trimming took 4 bases from V and 7 from J; bases not matched to a gene: 10. The CDR3 runs 16 residues.

The chain recombines TRBV6-2 or TRBV6-3 with TRBJ2-1; D is possibly TRBD1 or TRBD2 (6 bases each). The CDR3 consists of 17 residues. CDR1 is MNHEY, CDR2 SVGEGT, per germline. V shed 6 bases and J shed 3 bases, with 21 bases lying between them. The CDR3 region has the DNA TGTGCCAGCAGCAAAACCGCGGGCGGAGGGGGCTACAATGAGCAGTTCTTC. It codes for CASSKTAGGGGYNEQFF.

The chain recombines TRBV3-1 (or the pseudogene TRBV3-2) with TRBJ2-7; 7 bases line up with TRBD2. After removal of 4 bases from V and 2 bases from J, the junction contained 5 bases not matched to a gene. The CDR3 has 14 amino acids. The germline V gene encodes CDR1 LGHDT and CDR2 YNNKEL (reference sequence). CDR3 region: CASSPGGKPYEQYF. The CDR3 nucleotides read TGTGCCAGCAGCCCGGGAGGAAAACCCTACGAGCAGTACTTC.

V usage is TRBV3-1 (or the pseudogene TRBV3-2) and J usage is TRBJ1-1; 9 nucleotides agree with TRBD1. The CDR3 is 14 amino acids. Per the germline V gene, CDR1 is LGHDT and CDR2 is YNNKEL (reference sequence). With 2 bases clipped from V and 3 bases from J, the junction kept 1 base outside the gene matches. The CDR3 sequence is CASSQNRGHTEAFF. The CDR3 DNA is TGTGCCAGCAGCCAAAACAGGGGGCACACTGAAGCTTTCTTT.

The chain is built from TRBV6-5 and TRBJ1-2; D is possibly TRBD1 (5 bases). Germline V gives CDR1 MNHEY, CDR2 SVGAGI. This CDR3 comprises 13 residues. V lost 4 bases and J 2 bases, leaving 8 bases between the germline ends. Here the CDR3 DNA reads TGTGCCAGCAGTTTGGGACTCAACTATGGCTACACCTTC. This gives the protein CASSLGLNYGYTF.

This chain links TRBV6-5 with TRBJ2-7, with 7 bases lining up with TRBD1. This CDR3 comprises 15 residues. Germline values: CDR1 MNHEY, CDR2 SVGAGI. Trimming at V came to 0 bases and at J to 6 bases, leaving 8 bases not matched to a gene. In DNA form, the CDR3 reads TGTGCCAGCAGTTACTCGATAGGACAGGTTGGCGAGCAGTACTTC. This codes for CASSYSIGQVGEQYF.

This sequence joins TRBV5-4 and TRBJ2-1; a possible D gene is TRBD2 (6 bases). The germline gives CDR1 SGHNT, CDR2 YYREEE (reference sequence). CDR3 length: 14 amino acids. V lost 4 bases and J 7 bases, leaving 15 bases between the germline ends. The CDR3, as DNA: TGTGCCAGCAGCCAAAGACTAGTTTCGAATGAGCAGTTCTTC. Protein: CASSQRLVSNEQFF.

Note on this clone: The junction does not match germline at one end; this may be a read error. The chain recombines TRBV6-6 with TRBJ2-7; tentatively, D is TRBD1 (6 bases). CDR1 and CDR2 (germline): MNHNY, SVGAGI (reference sequence). The CDR3 is 14 residues long. CDR3 coding DNA: TGTGCCAGCAGTTACTCGGGGACACAATACGGGCAGTACTTC. Translation: CASSYSGTQYGQYF.

This clone was found a few times. V usage is TRBV13 and J usage is TRBJ2-7, with a possible D match to TRBD2 (6 bases). In germline, CDR1 is PRHDT, CDR2 FYEKMQ (reference sequence). The CDR3 runs to 16 residues. The V end was cut by 5 bases, the J end by 0 bases, with 17 bases between. CDR3 sequence: CASSASGAVSSYEQYF. The CDR3 DNA follows: TGTGCCAGCAGCGCATCGGGAGCTGTCAGCTCCTACGAGCAGTACTTC.

The CDR3 is CASRGTGKNIQYF. CDR3 in DNA: TGTGCCAGTCGGGGGACAGGGAAAAACATTCAGTACTTC. The J gene is TRBJ2-4, the V gene TRBV19; 9 bases fit TRBD1. Germline V gives CDR1 LNHDA, CDR2 SQIVND (reference sequence). The CDR3 runs 13 residues. The J segment lost 4 bases and the V segment lost 8 bases, leaving 3 bases of the junction unmatched.

The chain uses TRBV9 and TRBJ2-7; D is tentatively TRBD1 or TRBD2 (5 bases each). CDR1 is SGDLS, CDR2 YYNGEE, per germline. V was cut by 3 bases and J by 2 bases, with 12 bases left in between. The CDR3 consists of 14 residues. Written as DNA, the CDR3 is TGTGCCAGCAGCGAGTTTGAGGGGACCTACGAGCAGTACTTC. Translated, it gives CASSEFEGTYEQYF.